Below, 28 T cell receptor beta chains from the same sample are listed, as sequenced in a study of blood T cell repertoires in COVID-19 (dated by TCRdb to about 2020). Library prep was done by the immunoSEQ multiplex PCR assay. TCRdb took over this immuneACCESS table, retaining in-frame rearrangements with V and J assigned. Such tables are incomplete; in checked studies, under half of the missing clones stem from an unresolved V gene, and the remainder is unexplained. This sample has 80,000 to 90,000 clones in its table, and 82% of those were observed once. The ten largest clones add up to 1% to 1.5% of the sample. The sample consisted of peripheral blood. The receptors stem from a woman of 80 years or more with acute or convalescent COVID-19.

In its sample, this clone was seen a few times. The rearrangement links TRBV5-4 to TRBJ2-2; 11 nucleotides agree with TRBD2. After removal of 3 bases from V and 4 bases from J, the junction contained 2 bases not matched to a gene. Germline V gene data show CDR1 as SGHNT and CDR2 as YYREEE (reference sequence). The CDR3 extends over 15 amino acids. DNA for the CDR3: TGTGCCAGCAGCTCCCTAGCGGGGGGCACCGGGGAGCTGTTTTTT. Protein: CASSSLAGGTGELFF.

The CDR3 is CASSAGQGANTGELFF. The CDR3 nucleotides are TGCGCCAGCAGCGCGGGACAGGGGGCGAACACCGGGGAGCTGTTTTTT. The V gene is TRBV5-1, the J gene TRBJ2-2; 11 positions agree with TRBD1. Germline CDR1 reads SGHRS; CDR2 reads YFSETQ. This CDR3 contains 16 residues. V was pared by 4 bases and J by 0 bases, with 2 bases of the junction left unmatched.

CDR3 in DNA: TGTGCCAGCAGTTACGGGCGTGGTACAGGAAACACCATATATTTT. Translation: CASSYGRGTGNTIYF. The chain is built from TRBV6-5 and TRBJ1-3; D gene unclear. The CDR3 is 15 residues long. Germline CDR1 MNHEY, CDR2 SVGAGI. The V gene lost 2 bases and the J gene lost 4 bases, with 12 bases spanning the gap.

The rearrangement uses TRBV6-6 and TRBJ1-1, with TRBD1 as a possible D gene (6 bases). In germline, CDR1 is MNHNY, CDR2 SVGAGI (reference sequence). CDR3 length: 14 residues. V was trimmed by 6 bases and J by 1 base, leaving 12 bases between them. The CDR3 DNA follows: TGTGCCAGCAGCCCTAGGGGGGGGAACACTGAAGCTTTCTTT. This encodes CASSPRGGNTEAFF.

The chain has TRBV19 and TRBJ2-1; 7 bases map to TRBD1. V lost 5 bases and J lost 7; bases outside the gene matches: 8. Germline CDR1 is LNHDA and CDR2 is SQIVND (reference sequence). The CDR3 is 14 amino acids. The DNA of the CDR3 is TGTGCCAGTAGTCGTGGACAGGAACGAAATGAGCAGTTCTTC. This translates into CASSRGQERNEQFF.

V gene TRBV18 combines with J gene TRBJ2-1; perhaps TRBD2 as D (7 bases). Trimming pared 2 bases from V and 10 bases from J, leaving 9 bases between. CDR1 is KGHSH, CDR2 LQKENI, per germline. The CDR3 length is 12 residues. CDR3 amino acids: CASSPGGGEQFF. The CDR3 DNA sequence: TGTGCCAGCTCACCAGGCGGGGGCGAGCAGTTCTTC.

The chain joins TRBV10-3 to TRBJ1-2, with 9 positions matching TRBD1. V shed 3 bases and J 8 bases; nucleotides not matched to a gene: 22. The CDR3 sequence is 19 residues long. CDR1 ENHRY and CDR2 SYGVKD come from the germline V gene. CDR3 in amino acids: CAISETAAGTGNGPYGYTF. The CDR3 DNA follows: TGTGCCATCAGTGAAACTGCTGCCGGGACAGGGAATGGGCCTTACGGCTACACCTTC.

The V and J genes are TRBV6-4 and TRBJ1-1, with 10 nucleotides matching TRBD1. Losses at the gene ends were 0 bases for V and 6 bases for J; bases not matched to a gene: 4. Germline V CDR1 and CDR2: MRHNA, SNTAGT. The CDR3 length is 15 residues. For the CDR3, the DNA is TGTGCCAGCAGTGACTCGGGAGGACAGGGGGCTGAAGCTTTCTTT. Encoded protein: CASSDSGGQGAEAFF.

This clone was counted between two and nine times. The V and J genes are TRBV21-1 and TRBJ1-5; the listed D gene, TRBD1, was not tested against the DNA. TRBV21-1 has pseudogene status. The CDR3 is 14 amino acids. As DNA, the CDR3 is TGTGCCAGTTTAAAAACAGGGGCCTGTCAGCCCCAGCATTTT. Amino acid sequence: CASLKTGACQPQHF.

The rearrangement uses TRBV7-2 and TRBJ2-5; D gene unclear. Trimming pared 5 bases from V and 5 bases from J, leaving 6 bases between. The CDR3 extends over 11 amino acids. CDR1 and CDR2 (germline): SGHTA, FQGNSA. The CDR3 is CASSQAETQYF. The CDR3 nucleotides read TGTGCCAGCAGCCAGGCGGAGACCCAGTACTTC.

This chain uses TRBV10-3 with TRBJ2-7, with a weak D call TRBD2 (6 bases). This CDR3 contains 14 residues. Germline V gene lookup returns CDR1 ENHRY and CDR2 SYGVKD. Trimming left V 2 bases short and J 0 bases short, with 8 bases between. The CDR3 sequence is CAISEGGRSYEQYF. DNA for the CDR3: TGTGCCATCAGTGAGGGAGGGCGCTCCTACGAGCAGTACTTC.

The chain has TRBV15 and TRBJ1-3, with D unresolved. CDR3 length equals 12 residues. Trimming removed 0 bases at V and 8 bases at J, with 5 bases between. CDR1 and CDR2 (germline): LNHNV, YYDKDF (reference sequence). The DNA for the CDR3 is TGTGCCACCAGCAGAGACCACTACACCATATATTTT. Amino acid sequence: CATSRDHYTIYF.

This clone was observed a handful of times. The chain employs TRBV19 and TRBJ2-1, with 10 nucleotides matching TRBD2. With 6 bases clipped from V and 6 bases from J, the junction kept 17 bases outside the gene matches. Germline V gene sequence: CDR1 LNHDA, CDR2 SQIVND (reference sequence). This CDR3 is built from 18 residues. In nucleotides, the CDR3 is TGTGCCAGTAGCTCGTTCCTCGTGCTAGCGGGAGATACCAATGAGCAGTTCTTC. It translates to CASSSFLVLAGDTNEQFF.

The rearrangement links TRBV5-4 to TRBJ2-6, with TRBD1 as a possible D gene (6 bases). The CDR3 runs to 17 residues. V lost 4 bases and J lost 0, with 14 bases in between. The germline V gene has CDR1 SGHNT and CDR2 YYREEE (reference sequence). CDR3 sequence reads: CASSSGQRGSGANVLTF. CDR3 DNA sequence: TGTGCCAGCAGCAGTGGACAGCGAGGCTCTGGGGCCAACGTCCTGACTTTC.

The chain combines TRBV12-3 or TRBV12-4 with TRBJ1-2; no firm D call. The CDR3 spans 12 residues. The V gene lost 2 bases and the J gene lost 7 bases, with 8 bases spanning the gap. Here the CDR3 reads CASSLRESGYTF. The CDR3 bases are TGTGCCAGCAGTTTACGGGAATCTGGCTACACCTTC.

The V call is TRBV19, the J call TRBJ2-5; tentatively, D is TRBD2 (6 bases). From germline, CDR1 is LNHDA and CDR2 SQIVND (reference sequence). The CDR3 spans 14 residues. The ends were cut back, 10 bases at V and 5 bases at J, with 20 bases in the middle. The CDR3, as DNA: TGTGCCACCAATACAGGAGGGGCGTCGGAGACCCAGTACTTC. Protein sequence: CATNTGGASETQYF. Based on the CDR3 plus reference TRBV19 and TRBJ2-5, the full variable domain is DGGITQSPKYLFRKEGQNVTLSCEQNLNHDAMYWYRQDPGQGLRLIYYSQIVNDFQKGDIAEGYSVSREKKESFPLTVTSAQKNPTAFYLCATNTGGASETQYFGPGTRLLVL.

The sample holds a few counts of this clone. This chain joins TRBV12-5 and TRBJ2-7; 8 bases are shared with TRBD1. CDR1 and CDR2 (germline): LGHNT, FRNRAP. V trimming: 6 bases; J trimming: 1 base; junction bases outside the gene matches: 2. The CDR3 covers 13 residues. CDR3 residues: CASGQGASYEQYF. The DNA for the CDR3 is TGTGCTAGTGGCCAGGGGGCTTCCTACGAGCAGTACTTC.

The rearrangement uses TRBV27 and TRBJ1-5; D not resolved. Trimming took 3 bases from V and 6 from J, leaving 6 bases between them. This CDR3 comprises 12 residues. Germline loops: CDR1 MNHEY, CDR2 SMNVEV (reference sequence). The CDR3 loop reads CASSFYGQPQHF. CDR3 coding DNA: TGTGCCAGCAGTTTCTATGGTCAGCCCCAGCATTTT.

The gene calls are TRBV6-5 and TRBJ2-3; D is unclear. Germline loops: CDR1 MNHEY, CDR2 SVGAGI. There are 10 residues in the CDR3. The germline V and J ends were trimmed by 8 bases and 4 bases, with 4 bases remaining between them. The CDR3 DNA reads TGTGCCAGCTCATCAGATACGCAGTATTTT. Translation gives CASSSDTQYF.

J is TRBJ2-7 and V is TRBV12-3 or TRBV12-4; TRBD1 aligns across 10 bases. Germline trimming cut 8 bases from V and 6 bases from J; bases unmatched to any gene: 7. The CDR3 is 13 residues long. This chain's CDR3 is CASGGQGILEQYF. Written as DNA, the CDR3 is TGTGCCAGCGGGGGACAGGGGATCCTCGAGCAGTACTTC.

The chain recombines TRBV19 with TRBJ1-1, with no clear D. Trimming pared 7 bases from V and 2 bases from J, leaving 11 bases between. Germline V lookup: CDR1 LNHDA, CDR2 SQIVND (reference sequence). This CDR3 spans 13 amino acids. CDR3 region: CASIGRINTEAFF. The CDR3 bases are TGTGCCAGTATTGGCAGGATAAACACTGAAGCTTTCTTT.

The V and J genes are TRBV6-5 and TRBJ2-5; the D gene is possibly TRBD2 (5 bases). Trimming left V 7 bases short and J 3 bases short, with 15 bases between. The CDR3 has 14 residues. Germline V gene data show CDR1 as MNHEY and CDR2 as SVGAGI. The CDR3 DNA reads TGTGCCAGCACGCCACAGCGGTTGGAAGAGACCCAGTACTTC. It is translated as CASTPQRLEETQYF.

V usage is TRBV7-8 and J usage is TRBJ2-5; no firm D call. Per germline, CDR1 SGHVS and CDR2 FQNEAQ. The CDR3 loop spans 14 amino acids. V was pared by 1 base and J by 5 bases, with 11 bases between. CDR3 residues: CASSLVGLLETQYF. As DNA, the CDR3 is TGTGCCAGCAGCTTAGTTGGGCTTCTGGAGACCCAGTACTTC.

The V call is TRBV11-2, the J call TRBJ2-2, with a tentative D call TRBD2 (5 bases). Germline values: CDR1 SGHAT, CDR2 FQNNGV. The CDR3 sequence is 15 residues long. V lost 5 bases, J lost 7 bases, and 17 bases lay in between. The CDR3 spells CASSPLTARGGELFF. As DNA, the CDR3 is TGTGCCAGCAGCCCACTTACCGCTCGGGGCGGGGAGCTGTTTTTT.

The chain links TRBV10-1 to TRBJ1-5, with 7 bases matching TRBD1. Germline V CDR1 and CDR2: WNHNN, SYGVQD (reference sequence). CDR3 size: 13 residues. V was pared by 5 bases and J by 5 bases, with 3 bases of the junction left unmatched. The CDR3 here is CASSLRGDQPQHF. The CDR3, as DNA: TGCGCCAGCAGTCTCAGGGGGGATCAGCCCCAGCATTTT.

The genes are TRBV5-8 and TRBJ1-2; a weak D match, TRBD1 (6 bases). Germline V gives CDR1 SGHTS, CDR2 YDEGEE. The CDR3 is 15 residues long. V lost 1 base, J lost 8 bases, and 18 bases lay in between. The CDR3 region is CASSLLGQGIFGYTF. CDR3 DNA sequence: TGTGCCAGCAGCTTGCTGGGACAAGGCATTTTCGGCTACACCTTC.

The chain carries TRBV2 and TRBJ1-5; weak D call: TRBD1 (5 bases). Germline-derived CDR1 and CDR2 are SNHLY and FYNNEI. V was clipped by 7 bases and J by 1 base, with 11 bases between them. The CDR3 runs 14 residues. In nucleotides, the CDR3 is TGTGCCAGCACGGGGGAAGTAAGCAATCAGCCCCAGCATTTT. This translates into CASTGEVSNQPQHF.

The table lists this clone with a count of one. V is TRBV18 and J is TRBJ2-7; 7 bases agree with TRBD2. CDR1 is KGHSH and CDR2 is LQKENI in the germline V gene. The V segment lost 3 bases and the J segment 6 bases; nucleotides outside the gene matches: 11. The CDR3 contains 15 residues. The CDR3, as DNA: TGTGCCAGCTCACCTGGGGGGGGGTCCTCGGGCGAGCAGTACTTC. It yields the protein CASSPGGGSSGEQYF. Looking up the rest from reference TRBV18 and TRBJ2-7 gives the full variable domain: NAGVMQNPRHLVRRRGQEARLRCSPMKGHSHVYWYRQLPEEGLKFMVYLQKENIIDESGMPKERFSAEFPKEGPSILRIQQVVRGDSAAYFCASSPGGGSSGEQYFGPGTRLTVT.